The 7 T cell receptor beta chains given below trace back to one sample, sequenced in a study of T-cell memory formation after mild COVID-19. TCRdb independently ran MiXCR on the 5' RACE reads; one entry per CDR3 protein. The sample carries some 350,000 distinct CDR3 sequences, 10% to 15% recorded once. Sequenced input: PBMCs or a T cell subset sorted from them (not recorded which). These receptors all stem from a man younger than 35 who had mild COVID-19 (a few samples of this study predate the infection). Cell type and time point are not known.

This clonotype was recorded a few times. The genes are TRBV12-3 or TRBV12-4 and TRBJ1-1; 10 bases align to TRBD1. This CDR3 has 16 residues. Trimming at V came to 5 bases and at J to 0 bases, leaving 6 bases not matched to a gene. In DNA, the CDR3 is TGTGCCAGCAGTAATCGACAGGGGGCAATGAACACTGAAGCTTTCTTT. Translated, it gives CASSNRQGAMNTEAFF.

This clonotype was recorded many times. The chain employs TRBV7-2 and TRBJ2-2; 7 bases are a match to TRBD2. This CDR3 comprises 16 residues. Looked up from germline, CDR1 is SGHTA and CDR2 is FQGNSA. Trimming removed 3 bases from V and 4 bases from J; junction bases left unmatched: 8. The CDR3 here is CASSLSGEALTGELFF. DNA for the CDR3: TGTGCCAGCAGCTTGAGCGGGGAGGCACTCACCGGGGAGCTGTTTTTT. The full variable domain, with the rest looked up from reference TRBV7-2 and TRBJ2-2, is GAGVSQSPSNKVTEKGKDVELRCDPISGHTALYWYRQSLGQGLEFLIYFQGNSAPDKSGLPSDRFSAERTGGSVSTLTIQRTQQEDSAVYLCASSLSGEALTGELFFGEGSRLTVL.

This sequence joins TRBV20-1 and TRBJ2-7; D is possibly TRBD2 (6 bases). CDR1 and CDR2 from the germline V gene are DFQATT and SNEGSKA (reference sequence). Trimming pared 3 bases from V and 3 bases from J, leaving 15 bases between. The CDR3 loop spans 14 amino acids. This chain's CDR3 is CSASRPGLYYEQYF. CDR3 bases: TGCAGTGCTAGTCGTCCGGGACTGTACTACGAGCAGTACTTC.

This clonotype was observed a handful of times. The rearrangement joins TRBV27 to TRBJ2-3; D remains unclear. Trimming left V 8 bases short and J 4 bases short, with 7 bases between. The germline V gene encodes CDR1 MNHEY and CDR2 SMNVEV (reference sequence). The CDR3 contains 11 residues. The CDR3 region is CASSWADTQYF. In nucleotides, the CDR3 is TGTGCCAGCTCTTGGGCAGATACGCAGTATTTT.

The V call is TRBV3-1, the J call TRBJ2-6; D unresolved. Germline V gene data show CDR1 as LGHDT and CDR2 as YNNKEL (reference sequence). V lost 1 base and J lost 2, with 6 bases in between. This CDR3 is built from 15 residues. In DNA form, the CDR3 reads TGTGCCAGCAGCCAAGTACGAGCTGGGGCCAACGTCCTGACTTTC. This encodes CASSQVRAGANVLTF.

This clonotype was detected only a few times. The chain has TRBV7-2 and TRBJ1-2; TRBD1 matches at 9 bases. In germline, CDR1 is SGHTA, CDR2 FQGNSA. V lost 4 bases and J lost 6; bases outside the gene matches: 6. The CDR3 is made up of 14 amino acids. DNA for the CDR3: TGTGCCAGCAGCTACCTCGGGACAGGGCATGGCTACACCTTC. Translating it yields CASSYLGTGHGYTF.

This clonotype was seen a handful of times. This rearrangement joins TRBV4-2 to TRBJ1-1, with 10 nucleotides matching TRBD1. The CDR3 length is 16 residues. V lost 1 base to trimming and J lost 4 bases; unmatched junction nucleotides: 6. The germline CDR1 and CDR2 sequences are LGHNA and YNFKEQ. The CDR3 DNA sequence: TGTGCCAGCAGCCAAGCCGAGGGACAGGGGAGCACTGAAGCTTTCTTT. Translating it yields CASSQAEGQGSTEAFF.